A selection of T cell receptor beta chains follows, all from one sample in a study of T-cell reconstitution after alpha-beta-depleted transplantation in children. TCRdb passed the PCR reads through MiXCR, listing each CDR3 protein once. The data hold just over 950,000 distinct CDR3 sequences, with about 29% observed a single time. Source: PBMCs, mostly from graft donor cells, taken 360 days after TCRalphabeta/CD19-depleted stem cell transplant. The source is a boy younger than two who had a stem cell transplant for SCID, so the T cells may come from the graft donor. Both conserved end residues are part of each CDR3. A D gene is named only where the DNA matches it firmly. Not all rows give a size; the values are once, few, many and, for expanded clones, a class.

V,size,D,J,DNA,CDR3
TRBV6-5,-,-,TRBJ1-1,TGTGCCAGCAGTTACTCGATGAGGGTGAAGACTGAAGCTTTCTTT,CASSYSMRVKTEAFF
TRBV6-4,few,TRBD1,TRBJ1-1,TGTGCCAGCAGAGGACAGGGGTACACTGAAGCTTTCTTT,CASRGQGYTEAFF
TRBV7-9,few,-,TRBJ2-2,TGTGCCAGCAGCTTAGTTGGGACAACGAACACCGGGGAGCTGTTTTTT,CASSLVGTTNTGELFF
TRBV7-6,-,-,TRBJ1-1,TGTGCCAGCAGCTTATTTCGGGGAAGGAACACTGAAGCTTTCTTT,CASSLFRGRNTEAFF
TRBV28,many,-,TRBJ1-4,TGTGCCAGCAGCTCCCCACTGGATACTAATGAAAAACTGTTTTTT,CASSSPLDTNEKLFF
TRBV4-2,-,-,TRBJ2-3,TGTGCCAGCAGCCAAGTACTCGTTGGGGGTCCAACGCCTAGCACAGATACGCAGTATTTT,CASSQVLVGGPTPSTDTQYF
TRBV6-2/TRBV6-3,-,-,TRBJ2-1,TGTGCCAGCAGTTACGAGCCGGCGGCCGGCTACCGGGGGGAGCAGTTCTTC,CASSYEPAAGYRGEQFF
TRBV20-1,-,-,TRBJ2-5,TGCAGTGCTAGAGCGGGGTACCAAGAGACCCAGTACTTC,CSARAGYQETQYF
TRBV6-6,few,-,TRBJ1-5,TGTGCCACCCTACGGGAGGTTTTCCAGCCCCAGCATTTT,CATLREVFQPQHF
TRBV5-1,-,-,TRBJ1-1,TGCGCCAGCAGTGGACACGATTTTACTGAAGCTTTCTTT,CASSGHDFTEAFF
TRBV20-1,-,-,TRBJ1-1,TGCAGTGCTAGTTGGGGGACTGAAGCTTTCTTT,CSASWGTEAFF
TRBV12-3/TRBV12-4,-,-,TRBJ2-1,TGTGCCAGCACCCCGGTCGGGGCCCTCGGGGATGAGCAGTTCTTC,CASTPVGALGDEQFF
TRBV4-3,few,-,TRBJ2-3,TGCGCCAGCAGCCAAGAGGTAGCGTACACAGATACGCAGTATTTT,CASSQEVAYTDTQYF
TRBV20-1,few,-,TRBJ1-5,TGCAGTGCTAGCGCCGAAGGGGCTAAGGCCCAGCATTTT,CSASAEGAKAQHF
TRBV12-3/TRBV12-4,few,TRBD2,TRBJ2-1,TGTGCCAGCACCGCTGGACTAGCGGGGGGTTTAAATGAGCAGTTCTTC,CASTAGLAGGLNEQFF
TRBV29-1,-,-,TRBJ1-1,TGCAGCTACAATTGGGACACTGAAGCTTTCTTT,CSYNWDTEAFF
TRBV24-1,-,TRBD2,TRBJ2-1,TGTGCCACCAGTGACTCCGGGACTAGCGGGGGCTCCTACAATGAGCAGTTCTTC,CATSDSGTSGGSYNEQFF
TRBV24-1,-,-,TRBJ2-2,TGTGCCACCAGTGATTTGGGGCAGGGGAACACCGGGGAGCTGTTTTTT,CATSDLGQGNTGELFF
TRBV5-6,-,-,TRBJ2-1,TGTGCCAGCAGCTTGGAGGGGCGAAATGAGCAGTTCTTC,CASSLEGRNEQFF
TRBV7-9,-,TRBD1,TRBJ2-3,TGTGCCAGCAGCTTAGGGGACAGGAAAAGCACAGATACGCAGTATTTT,CASSLGDRKSTDTQYF
TRBV4-3,-,-,TRBJ2-2,TGCGCCAGCAGCCAAGAAGGCTCGGGGGCCTTCACCGGGGAGCTGTTTTTT,CASSQEGSGAFTGELFF
TRBV20-1,-,-,TRBJ2-2,TGCAGTGCTAGAGATTGGGACACTCTCCGCACCGGGGAGCTGTTTTTT,CSARDWDTLRTGELFF
TRBV7-3,-,TRBD2,TRBJ2-1,TGTGCCAGCAGCTTAACGGGACTAGCGGATTACAATGAGCAGTTCTTC,CASSLTGLADYNEQFF
TRBV6-5,many,-,TRBJ2-2,TGTGCCAGCAGTTCCGTCACCGGGGAGCTGTTTTTT,CASSSVTGELFF
TRBV28,few,TRBD2,TRBJ2-5,TGTGCCAGCAAGGGTAGCGGGGGTCGAGAGACCCAGTACTTC,CASKGSGGRETQYF
TRBV9,few,TRBD2,TRBJ2-1,TGTGCCAGCAGCGTAGGGGGAGGGGCCGGCAATGAGCAGTTCTTC,CASSVGGGAGNEQFF
TRBV12-5,-,TRBD2,TRBJ2-3,TGTGCTAGTGGTTTGGGGCTAGCGGGGATGACAGATACGCAGTATTTT,CASGLGLAGMTDTQYF
TRBV6-1,many,TRBD1,TRBJ2-1,TGTGCCAGTACACGGACAGGGGGAAATGAGCAGTTCTTC,CASTRTGGNEQFF
TRBV20-1,few,TRBD1,TRBJ1-4,TGCAGTGCTAGACCATCCGGGACAGGGCCCGAAAAACTGTTTTTT,CSARPSGTGPEKLFF
TRBV12-3/TRBV12-4,-,TRBD1,TRBJ2-1,TGTGCCAGCAACGCTGGGACAGGGCCGCAGTCCTACAATGAGCAGTTCTTC,CASNAGTGPQSYNEQFF
TRBV12-3/TRBV12-4,-,-,TRBJ2-7,TGTGCCAGCAGTCCCGGTTTCAGCCCCTACGAGCAGTACTTC,CASSPGFSPYEQYF
TRBV9,few,-,TRBJ2-2,TGTGCCAGCAGCGAGGGACTCCCGGGCACCGGGGAGCTGTTTTTT,CASSEGLPGTGELFF
TRBV6-2/TRBV6-3,-,-,TRBJ2-3,TGTGCCAGCAGTTTGGTGGACCGGGCGGATACGCAGTATTTT,CASSLVDRADTQYF
TRBV9,-,TRBD1,TRBJ1-1,TGTGCCAGCAGCCCCATGGGACAGGGGCACATGAACACTGAAGCTTTCTTT,CASSPMGQGHMNTEAFF
TRBV12-3/TRBV12-4,-,-,TRBJ1-3,TGTGCCAGCAGTCTAAGACATACCGGAAACACCATATATTTT,CASSLRHTGNTIYF
TRBV5-1,-,-,TRBJ2-3,TGCGCCAGCAGCTCTGGACAGACAACATTCACAGATACGCAGTATTTT,CASSSGQTTFTDTQYF
TRBV28,-,-,TRBJ2-7,TGTGCCAGCAGTTTCAGCGAGCCCTACGAGCAGTACTTC,CASSFSEPYEQYF
TRBV25-1,-,-,TRBJ1-6,TGTGCCAGCAGTGAATACGGCTCACCCCTCCACTTT,CASSEYGSPLHF
TRBV29-1,-,-,TRBJ2-7,TGCGGCGTTTTTCACGACTACGAGCAGTACTTC,CGVFHDYEQYF
TRBV7-9,-,-,TRBJ2-1,TGTGCCAGCAGCCCCACGACAGGACCCAATGAGCAGTTCTTC,CASSPTTGPNEQFF
TRBV6-2/TRBV6-3,-,-,TRBJ1-5,TGTGCCAGCAGTTACGGGGGAACGGGCAATCAGCCCCAGCATTTT,CASSYGGTGNQPQHF
TRBV4-2,few,-,TRBJ2-3,TGTGCCAGCAGCCAAATGCGACAGTCGGTGGCAGATACGCAGTATTTT,CASSQMRQSVADTQYF
TRBV9,-,-,TRBJ2-2,TGTGCCAGCAGCGTAGCTGTCAGGGGGGCGAACACCGGGGAGCTGTTTTTT,CASSVAVRGANTGELFF
TRBV19,few,TRBD1,TRBJ2-3,TGTGCCAGTAGTAGGGACAGGGCCAGCACAGATACGCAGTATTTT,CASSRDRASTDTQYF
TRBV10-2,-,TRBD2,TRBJ2-5,TGCGCCAGCAGTGGTTCGGATTTCGGGGGGGAGACCCAGTACTTC,CASSGSDFGGETQYF
TRBV6-5,-,-,TRBJ2-3,TGTGCCAGCAGTTACTCGATACAGGGCACAGATACGCAGTATTTT,CASSYSIQGTDTQYF
TRBV15,few,-,TRBJ2-5,TGTGCCACCGAAAGACTGAGCCAAGAGACCCAGTACTTC,CATERLSQETQYF
TRBV6-5,-,-,TRBJ2-2,TGTGCCAGCAGTTACGGGGGGGGCAACACCGGGGAGCTGTTTTTT,CASSYGGGNTGELFF
TRBV7-9,-,-,TRBJ1-1,TGTGCCAGCAGCCTTACGGACGGACTGAACACTGAAGCTTTCTTT,CASSLTDGLNTEAFF